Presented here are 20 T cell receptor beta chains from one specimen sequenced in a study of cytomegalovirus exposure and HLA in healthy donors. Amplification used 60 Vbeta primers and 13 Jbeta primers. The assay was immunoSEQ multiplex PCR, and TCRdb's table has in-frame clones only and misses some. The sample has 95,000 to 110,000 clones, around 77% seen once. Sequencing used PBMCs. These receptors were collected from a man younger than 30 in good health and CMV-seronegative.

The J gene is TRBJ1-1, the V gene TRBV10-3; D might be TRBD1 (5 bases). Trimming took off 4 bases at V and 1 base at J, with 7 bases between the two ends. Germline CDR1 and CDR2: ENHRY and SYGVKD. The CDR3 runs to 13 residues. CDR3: CAISGQQNTEAFF. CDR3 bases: TGTGCCATCAGTGGACAGCAGAACACTGAAGCTTTCTTT.

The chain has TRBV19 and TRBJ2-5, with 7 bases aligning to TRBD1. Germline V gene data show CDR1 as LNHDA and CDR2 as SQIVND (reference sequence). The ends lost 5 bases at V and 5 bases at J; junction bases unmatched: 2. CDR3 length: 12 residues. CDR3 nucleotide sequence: TGTGCCAGTAGTGTGACAGGGGAGACCCAGTACTTC. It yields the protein CASSVTGETQYF.

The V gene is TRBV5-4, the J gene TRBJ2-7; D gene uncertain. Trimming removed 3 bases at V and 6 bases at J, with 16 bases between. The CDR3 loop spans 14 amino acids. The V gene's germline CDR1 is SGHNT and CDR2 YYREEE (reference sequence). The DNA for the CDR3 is TGTGCCAGCAGCTCTGCAAATACTGTTGGCGAGCAGTACTTC. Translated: CASSSANTVGEQYF.

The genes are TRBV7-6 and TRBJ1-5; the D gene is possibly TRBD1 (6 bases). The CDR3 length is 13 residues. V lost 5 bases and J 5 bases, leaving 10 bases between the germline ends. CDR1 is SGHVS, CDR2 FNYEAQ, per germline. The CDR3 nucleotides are TGTGCCAGCAGCCGGACAGACGATCAGCCCCAGCATTTT. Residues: CASSRTDDQPQHF.

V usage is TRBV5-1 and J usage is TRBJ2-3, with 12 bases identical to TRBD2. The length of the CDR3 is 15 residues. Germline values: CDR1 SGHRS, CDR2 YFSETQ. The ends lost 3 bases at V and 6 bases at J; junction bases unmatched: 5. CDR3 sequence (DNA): TGCGCCAGCAGCTCGCTAGCGGGGGGGACTGATACGCAGTATTTT. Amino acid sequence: CASSSLAGGTDTQYF.

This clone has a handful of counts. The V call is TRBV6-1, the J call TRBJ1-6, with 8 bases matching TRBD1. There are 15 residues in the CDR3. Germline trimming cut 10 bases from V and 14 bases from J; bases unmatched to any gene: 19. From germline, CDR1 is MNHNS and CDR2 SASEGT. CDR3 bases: TGTGCCACCCAGAAAATGGGACAGGACGCGATGACCCTCCACTTT. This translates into CATQKMGQDAMTLHF.

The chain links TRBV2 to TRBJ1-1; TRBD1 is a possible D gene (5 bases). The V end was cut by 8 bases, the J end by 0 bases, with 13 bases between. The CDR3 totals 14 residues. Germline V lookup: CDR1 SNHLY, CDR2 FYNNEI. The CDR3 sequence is CASFRVGMNTEAFF. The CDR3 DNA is TGTGCCAGCTTCAGGGTGGGCATGAACACTGAAGCTTTCTTT.

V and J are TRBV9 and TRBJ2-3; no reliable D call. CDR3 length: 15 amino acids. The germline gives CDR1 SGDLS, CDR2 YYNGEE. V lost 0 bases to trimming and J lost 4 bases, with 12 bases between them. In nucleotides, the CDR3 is TGTGCCAGCAGCGTAGGCATTAAGCGCGCAGATACGCAGTATTTT. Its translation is CASSVGIKRADTQYF.

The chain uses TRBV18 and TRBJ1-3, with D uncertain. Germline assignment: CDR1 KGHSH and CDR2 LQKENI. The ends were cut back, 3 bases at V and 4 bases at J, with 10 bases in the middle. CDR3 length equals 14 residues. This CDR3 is CASSPSLSGNTIYF. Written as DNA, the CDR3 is TGTGCCAGCTCACCCAGTCTGTCAGGAAACACCATATATTTT.

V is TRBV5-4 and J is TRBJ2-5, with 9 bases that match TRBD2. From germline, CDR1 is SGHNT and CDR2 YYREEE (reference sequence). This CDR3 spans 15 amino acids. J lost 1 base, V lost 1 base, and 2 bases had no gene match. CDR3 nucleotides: TGTGCCAGCAGCTTGAAGCGGGGGGTCCAAGAGACCCAGTACTTC. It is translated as CASSLKRGVQETQYF.

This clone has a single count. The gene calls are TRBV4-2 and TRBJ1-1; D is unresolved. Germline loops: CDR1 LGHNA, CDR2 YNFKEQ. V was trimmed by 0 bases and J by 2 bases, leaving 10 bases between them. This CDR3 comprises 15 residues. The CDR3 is CASSQDHRGNTEAFF. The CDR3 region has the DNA TGTGCCAGCAGCCAAGATCATCGGGGTAACACTGAAGCTTTCTTT.

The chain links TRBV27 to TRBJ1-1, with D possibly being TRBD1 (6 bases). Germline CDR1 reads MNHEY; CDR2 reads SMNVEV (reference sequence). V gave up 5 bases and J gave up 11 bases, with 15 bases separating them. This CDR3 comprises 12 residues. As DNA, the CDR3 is TGTGCCAGCAGTCCGGGGACATCGCTGGCTTTCTTT. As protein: CASSPGTSLAFF.

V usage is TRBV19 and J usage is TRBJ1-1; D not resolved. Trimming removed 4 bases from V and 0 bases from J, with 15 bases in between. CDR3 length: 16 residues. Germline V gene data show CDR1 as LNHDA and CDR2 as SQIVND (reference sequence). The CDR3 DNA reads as TGTGCCAGTAGTACCAGACAAATATGGATGAACACTGAAGCTTTCTTT. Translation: CASSTRQIWMNTEAFF.

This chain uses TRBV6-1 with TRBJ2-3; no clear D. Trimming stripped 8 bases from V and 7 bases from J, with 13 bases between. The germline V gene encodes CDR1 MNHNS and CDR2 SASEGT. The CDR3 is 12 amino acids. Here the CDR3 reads CASSSGGNTQYF. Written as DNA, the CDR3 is TGTGCCAGCTCATCAGGTGGCAATACGCAGTATTTT.

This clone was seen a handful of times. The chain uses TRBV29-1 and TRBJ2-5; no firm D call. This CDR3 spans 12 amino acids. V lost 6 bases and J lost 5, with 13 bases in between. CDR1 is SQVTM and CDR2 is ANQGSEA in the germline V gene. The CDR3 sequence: CSVGKVRETQYF. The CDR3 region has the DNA TGCAGCGTCGGCAAGGTGAGGGAGACCCAGTACTTC.

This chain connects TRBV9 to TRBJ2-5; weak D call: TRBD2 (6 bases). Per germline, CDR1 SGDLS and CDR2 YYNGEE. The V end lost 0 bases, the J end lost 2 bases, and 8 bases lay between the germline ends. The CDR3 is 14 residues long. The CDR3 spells CASSVGRAQETQYF. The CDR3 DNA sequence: TGTGCCAGCAGCGTAGGGAGGGCTCAAGAGACCCAGTACTTC.

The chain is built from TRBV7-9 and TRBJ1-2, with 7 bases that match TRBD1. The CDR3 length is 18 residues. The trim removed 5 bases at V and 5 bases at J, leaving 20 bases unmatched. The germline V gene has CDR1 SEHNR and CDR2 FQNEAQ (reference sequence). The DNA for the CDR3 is TGTGCCAGCAGCCCAGCCGGCGCAGGGGGTGGAGGGGATTATGGCTACACCTTC. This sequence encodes CASSPAGAGGGGDYGYTF. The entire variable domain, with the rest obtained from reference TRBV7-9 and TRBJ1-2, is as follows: DTGVSQNPRHKITKRGQNVTFRCDPISEHNRLYWYRQTLGQGPEFLTYFQNEAQLEKSRLLSDRFSAERPKGSFSTLEIQRTEQGDSAMYLCASSPAGAGGGGDYGYTFGSGTRLTVV.

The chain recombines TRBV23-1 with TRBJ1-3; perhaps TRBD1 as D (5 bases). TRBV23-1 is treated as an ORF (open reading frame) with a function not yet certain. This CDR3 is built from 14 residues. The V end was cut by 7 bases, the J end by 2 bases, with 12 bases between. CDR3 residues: CASTKRGPGNTIYF. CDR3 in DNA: TGCGCCAGCACCAAAAGGGGTCCTGGAAACACCATATATTTT.

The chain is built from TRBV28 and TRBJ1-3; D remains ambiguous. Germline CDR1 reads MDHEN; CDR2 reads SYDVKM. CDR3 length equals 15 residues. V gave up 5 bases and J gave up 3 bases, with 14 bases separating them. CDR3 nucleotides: TGTGCCAGCAGTACCCCACTAGGTTATGGAAACACCATATATTTT. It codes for CASSTPLGYGNTIYF.

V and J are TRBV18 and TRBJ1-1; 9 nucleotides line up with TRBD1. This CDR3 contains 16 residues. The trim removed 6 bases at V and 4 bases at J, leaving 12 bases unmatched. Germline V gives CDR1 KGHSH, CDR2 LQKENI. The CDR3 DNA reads TGTGCCAGCTCCCTGGGGACAGGGCTTTGGGGCACTGAAGCTTTCTTT. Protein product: CASSLGTGLWGTEAFF.